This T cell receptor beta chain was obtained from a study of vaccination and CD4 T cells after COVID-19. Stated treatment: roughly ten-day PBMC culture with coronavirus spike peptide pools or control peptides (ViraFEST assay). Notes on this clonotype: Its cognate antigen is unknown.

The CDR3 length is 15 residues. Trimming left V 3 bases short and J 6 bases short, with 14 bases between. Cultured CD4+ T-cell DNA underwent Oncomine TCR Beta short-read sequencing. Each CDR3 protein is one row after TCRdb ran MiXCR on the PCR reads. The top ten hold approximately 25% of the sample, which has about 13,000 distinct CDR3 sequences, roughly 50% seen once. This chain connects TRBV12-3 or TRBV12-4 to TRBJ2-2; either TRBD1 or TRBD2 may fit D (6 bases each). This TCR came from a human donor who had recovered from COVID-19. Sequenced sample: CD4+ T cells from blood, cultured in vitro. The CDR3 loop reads CASSFGGGLAGELFF. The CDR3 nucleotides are TGTGCCAGCAGTTTTGGAGGGGGGCTAGCCGGGGAGCTGTTTTTT.